This TCR beta chain was found in a study of blood T cell repertoires in COVID-19. The overall study: Acute and convalescent COVID-19 samples came from the United States, Italy and Spain. Sample material is recorded as cDNA or gDNA derived from T cells, B-cell-depleted T cells, or PBMCs.

The sample holds one count of this clone. The CDR3 runs 12 residues. The V end was cut by 0 bases, the J end by 6 bases, with 6 bases between. Germline V gives CDR1 SGHRS, CDR2 YFSETQ. Authors' processing steps: Estimation of nucleated cell counts was performed using reference gene primer amplification. Generated by immunoSEQ multiplex PCR, the TCRdb table keeps only in-frame clones and is missing some. D and trimming come from the DNA, and the V and J calls and clone size come from that table. Altogether approximately 38,000 clones are present, roughly nine tenths being singletons, with the ten largest covering just under 9%.

J is TRBJ1-1 and V is TRBV5-1; no reliable D call. The TCR sequence derives from a man aged 25 to 40 with active or convalescent COVID-19. The sample was peripheral blood. This chain's CDR3 is CASSLAVAEAFF. CDR3 sequence (DNA): TGCGCCAGCAGCTTGGCAGTGGCTGAAGCTTTCTTT.